This T cell receptor (beta chain) derives from a study of blood T cell repertoires in COVID-19. About the study: Samples representing acute and convalescent COVID-19 were sourced from the United States, Italy and Spain.

This clone was detected once. The limits of the CDR3 on the DNA are not certain, so only TCRdb's listed CDR3 is given. Inclusive of both ends, the CDR3 amounts to 17 amino acids. The V gene's germline CDR1 is SQVTM and CDR2 ANQGSEA. Original analysis: Counts of nucleated cells, estimated from reference gene primer amplification, were obtained. Sequencing was performed with immunoSEQ multiplex PCR; in TCRdb, only in-frame clones are kept and a portion is missing. Clonal size and the V and J genes are those of that table, whereas D and trimming came from the DNA. The sample lists 150,000 to 200,000 clones; about 80% were seen once.

The sample comprised peripheral blood. The genes are TRBV29-1 and TRBJ2-7; the D call of TRBD2 is as the table states it, not checked on the DNA. The receptor was isolated from an elderly woman with acute or convalescent COVID-19. The CDR3: CSPWGLAGFYCCAGQYF.